The 16 T cell receptor beta chains given below trace back to one sample, sequenced in a study of T cell repertoires in cytomegalovirus infection. TCRdb re-called the reads with MiXCR, one entry per CDR3 protein. Found here are fewer than 200,000 distinct CDR3 sequences, roughly 9% of them singletons; the top ten hold about 4.2%. The sample comprised PBMCs. The origin of the receptors is a human donor in good health (CMV status not recorded). Some clones in this sample may be carry-over from other donors' samples.

This clonotype showed up just a few times. The rearrangement joins TRBV6-2 or TRBV6-3 to TRBJ2-1, with 10 bases that match TRBD2. The CDR3 has 17 amino acids. V dropped 4 bases and J dropped 0; count of bases not matched to a gene: 6. The V gene's germline CDR1 is MNHEY and CDR2 SVGEGT. CDR3 DNA sequence: TGTGCCAGCAGTTTCGGGGCTAGCGGGAGCTCCTACAATGAGCAGTTCTTC. The encoded protein is CASSFGASGSSYNEQFF.

This clonotype showed up just a few times. This chain uses TRBV20-1 with TRBJ2-5, with TRBD2 matching 7 bases. V trimming: 3 bases; J trimming: 2 bases; junction bases outside the gene matches: 6. Germline CDR1 DFQATT, CDR2 SNEGSKA (reference sequence). The CDR3 length is 14 residues. CDR3 sequence reads: CSARTSRPQETQYF. The CDR3 region has the DNA TGCAGTGCTAGGACTAGCAGACCTCAAGAGACCCAGTACTTC.

This clonotype was seen at least ten times. The chain recombines TRBV7-2 with TRBJ2-2; the match to TRBD1 covers 9 bases. V dropped 5 bases and J dropped 7; count of bases not matched to a gene: 5. This CDR3 has 14 amino acids. Germline CDR1 is SGHTA and CDR2 is FQGNSA. The CDR3 nucleotides read TGTGCCAGCAGCCCCAGACAGGGGGTCGGGGAGCTGTTTTTT. Translating gives CASSPRQGVGELFF.

The chain employs TRBV6-1 and TRBJ2-1, with 12 nucleotides matching TRBD2. This CDR3 has 15 amino acids. Germline V gives CDR1 MNHNS, CDR2 SASEGT. V lost 0 bases, J lost 16 bases, and 10 bases stayed unmatched. The chain's CDR3 is CASSEARGLAGRCFF. The CDR3 DNA sequence: TGTGCCAGCAGTGAAGCGAGAGGACTAGCGGGGCGTTGCTTCTTC.

This clonotype came up a few times. V gene TRBV15 combines with J gene TRBJ1-5; D is uncertain. The V gene's germline CDR1 is LNHNV and CDR2 YYDKDF (reference sequence). V was cut by 5 bases and J by 8 bases, with 13 bases left in between. The CDR3 loop spans 13 amino acids. Written as DNA, the CDR3 is TGTGCCACCAGCGACCAGACCGAGGAGCCCCAGCATTTT. Translation: CATSDQTEEPQHF.

This clonotype was found a few times. J is TRBJ2-2 and V is TRBV28; D is undetermined. The CDR3 has 15 residues. Trimming took 1 base from V and 4 from J, leaving 10 bases between them. CDR1 is MDHEN and CDR2 is SYDVKM in the germline V gene. CDR3 amino acids: CASSLSVLSTGELFF. The CDR3 nucleotides are TGTGCCAGCAGTTTATCTGTCTTATCCACCGGGGAGCTGTTTTTT. The full variable domain, with the rest looked up from reference TRBV28 and TRBJ2-2, is DVKVTQSSRYLVKRTGEKVFLECVQDMDHENMFWYRQDPGLGLRLIYFSYDVKMKEKGDIPEGYSVSREKKERFSLILESASTNQTSMYLCASSLSVLSTGELFFGEGSRLTVL.

This clonotype has more than one count but fewer than ten. The V call is TRBV19, the J call TRBJ2-6; 7 bases match TRBD1. Germline trimming cut 3 bases from V and 2 bases from J; bases unmatched to any gene: 1. Germline V CDR1 and CDR2: LNHDA, SQIVND (reference sequence). The CDR3 runs 15 residues. The CDR3 region is CASSITGAGANVLTF. For the CDR3, the DNA is TGTGCCAGTAGTATCACAGGGGCTGGGGCCAACGTCCTGACTTTC. The full variable domain, rest sourced from reference TRBV19 and TRBJ2-6, is DGGITQSPKYLFRKEGQNVTLSCEQNLNHDAMYWYRQDPGQGLRLIYYSQIVNDFQKGDIAEGYSVSREKKESFPLTVTSAQKNPTAFYLCASSITGAGANVLTFGAGSRLTVL.

This clonotype has ten or more counts. This chain uses TRBV28 with TRBJ1-1, with 7 bases lining up with TRBD1. The V and J ends lost 5 bases and 1 base, in that order; junction bases with no gene match: 7. Per the germline V gene, CDR1 is MDHEN and CDR2 is SYDVKM. The length of the CDR3 is 15 residues. The CDR3 sequence: CASSEPGQQNTEAFF. The CDR3 DNA is TGTGCCAGCAGTGAACCGGGACAGCAGAACACTGAAGCTTTCTTT.

The V and J genes are TRBV7-2 and TRBJ1-1; no firm D call. Germline CDR1 reads SGHTA; CDR2 reads FQGNSA. V shed 0 bases and J shed 2 bases, with 13 bases lying between them. The CDR3 length is 16 residues. CDR3 in amino acids: CASSLALSRPNTEAFF. DNA of the CDR3: TGTGCCAGCAGCTTAGCGCTATCACGGCCAAACACTGAAGCTTTCTTT.

The sample holds many counts of this clonotype. CDR3 protein: CAISESVVPKEGNEQFF. For the CDR3, the DNA is TGTGCCATCAGTGAGTCAGTCGTGCCAAAAGAGGGCAATGAGCAGTTCTTC. The chain carries TRBV10-3 and TRBJ2-1, with D maybe TRBD2 (5 bases). Per the germline V gene, CDR1 is ENHRY and CDR2 is SYGVKD. The CDR3 runs 17 residues. V was clipped by 0 bases and J by 6 bases, with 18 bases between them.

This clonotype was observed many times. The chain recombines TRBV7-2 with TRBJ1-6, with D unresolved. The germline gives CDR1 SGHTA, CDR2 FQGNSA. The length of the CDR3 is 16 residues. V lost 5 bases and J lost 6, with 17 bases in between. CDR3 residues: CASSISLTGSNSPLHF. The CDR3 bases are TGTGCCAGCAGCATATCCTTAACGGGAAGTAATTCACCCCTCCACTTT.

There are many counts of this clonotype. This chain joins TRBV28 and TRBJ1-2; possibly TRBD1 for D (6 bases). Trimming left V 5 bases short and J 4 bases short, with 14 bases between. The CDR3 runs to 14 residues. Germline V gene sequence: CDR1 MDHEN, CDR2 SYDVKM. CDR3 in DNA: TGTGCCAGCAGTGAGACAGGAAGTCTCTATGGCTACACCTTC. Protein sequence: CASSETGSLYGYTF.

This clonotype was seen more than once but under ten times. This chain uses TRBV29-1 with TRBJ1-1, with unresolved D. V was clipped by 7 bases and J by 2 bases, with 5 bases between them. CDR3 length equals 10 residues. The germline CDR1 and CDR2 sequences are SQVTM and ANQGSEA. Written as DNA, the CDR3 is TGCAGCGGTTCAAACACTGAAGCTTTCTTT. It yields the protein CSGSNTEAFF.

This clonotype has a count of ten or more. The chain is built from TRBV7-8 and TRBJ1-5; the D gene is possibly TRBD1 (5 bases). Germline assignment: CDR1 SGHVS and CDR2 FQNEAQ. The CDR3 has 16 residues. Between the trimmed V and J ends, which lost 1 base and 6 bases, there was a span of 16 bases. This CDR3 is CASSLGRRGDFQPQHF. CDR3 DNA sequence: TGTGCCAGCAGCTTAGGGCGGAGGGGTGATTTTCAGCCCCAGCATTTT. The full variable domain, with the rest looked up from reference TRBV7-8 and TRBJ1-5, is GAGVSQSPRYKVAKRGQDVALRCDPISGHVSLFWYQQALGQGPEFLTYFQNEAQLDKSGLPSDRFFAERPEGSVSTLKIQRTQQEDSAVYLCASSLGRRGDFQPQHFGDGTRLSIL.

This sequence joins TRBV6-5 and TRBJ2-7, with 8 bases that match TRBD2. V dropped 6 bases and J dropped 3; count of bases not matched to a gene: 16. Germline V gene lookup returns CDR1 MNHEY and CDR2 SVGAGI. The CDR3 spans 17 residues. CDR3 residues: CASSPTSGTSLYYEQYF. CDR3 bases: TGTGCCAGCAGCCCCACGTCCGGGACTAGTTTATACTACGAGCAGTACTTC.

This clonotype qualifies as medium-sized (0.01 to 0.1%). The chain joins TRBV7-2 to TRBJ2-3; 13 bases line up with TRBD2. Germline V gene sequence: CDR1 SGHTA, CDR2 FQGNSA. Germline trimming cut 5 bases from V and 0 bases from J; bases unmatched to any gene: 14. This CDR3 is 20 amino acids long. The CDR3 nucleotides are TGTGCCAGCAGCCGATACGGGACTAGCGGGGCCTCGGCTAGCACAGATACGCAGTATTTT. It encodes CASSRYGTSGASASTDTQYF.